This T cell receptor beta chain was captured by sequencing in a study of blood T cell repertoires in COVID-19. Study background: From the United States, Italy and Spain came samples of acute and convalescent COVID-19. Sources were T cells, B-cell-depleted T cells, or PBMCs; the material itself was cDNA or gDNA.

V lost 4 bases and J lost 4; bases outside the gene matches: 4. The CDR3 runs to 13 residues. Looked up from germline, CDR1 is SGHNT and CDR2 is YYREEE (reference sequence). Original methodology: From reference gene primer amplification, estimates of nucleated cell counts were derived. TCRdb's copy holds only in-frame clones and misses some; the assay was immunoSEQ multiplex PCR. Clone size and the V and J calls come from that table; the DNA yielded D and trimming. The data hold 140,000 to 150,000 clones, with roughly nine tenths observed a single time. Input material: peripheral blood. The V gene is TRBV5-4, the J gene TRBJ1-2; TRBD1 matches 7 bases. The sequence came from a woman aged 55-69 years with active COVID-19. The CDR3 region is CASSPGQAYGYTF. The CDR3 nucleotides are TGTGCCAGCAGCCCTGGACAGGCCTATGGCTACACCTTC. The full variable domain, with the rest looked up from reference TRBV5-4 and TRBJ1-2, is ETGVTQSPTHLIKTRGQQVTLRCSSQSGHNTVSWYQQALGQGPQFIFQYYREEENGRGNFPPRFSGLQFPNYSSELNVNALELDDSALYLCASSPGQAYGYTFGSGTRLTVV.